This T cell receptor beta chain was sequenced during a study of cytomegalovirus exposure and HLA in healthy donors (dated by TCRdb to between 2016 and 2019). A note on the overall study: According to an earlier analysis of a few hundred of the donors, some 180 million T cells yielded over 90 million unique TCR beta sequences and less than 300 Gb of sequence data. Roughly 320 gigabases of sequencing data and 91 million or so unique TCR sequences made up an early release that covered about 640 HLA-typed donors. A later analysis re-examined previously published TCR beta repertoires from just over 650 donors and added high-resolution HLA genotyping to investigate patterns of TCR occurrence. The study profiled the T cell repertoires of more than 500 subjects by immunosequencing and related them to cytomegalovirus serostatus. The genetic ancestry cluster associated with self-reported Caucasian donors included 81% of the approximately 430 genotyped donors. Roughly 5 DR-DQ haplotypes were handled as single units for association and clustering, since linkage in the cohort was strong. An earlier analysis of 587 of the donors used high-throughput TCR beta sequencing to judge whether each TCR beta V gene segment behaved as functional or pseudogenic. Genome-wide SNP genotypes for about three fifths of the 666 donors were used in a later genetic analysis, which treated that subset as a discovery cohort. Rather than using new phenotypic data, the later analysis identified candidate immune exposures from TCR beta sequences and from how often those sequences occurred across donors. Both class I and class II loci were covered by HLA typing, at four-digit resolution. Across 398 genotyped donors of the cohort, an average of roughly 250,000 unique TCR beta nucleotide sequences per donor were sequenced, and approximately 19% of those sequences were non-productive. Donor age, sex, ethnicity and CMV serostatus were collected together with the repertoire data. High-throughput TCR immunosequencing, statistical association of individual TCRs with disease status, and machine learning were combined to predict cytomegalovirus infection status. Besides the first cohort of around 700 subjects, a separate validation cohort made up of over 95 different subjects was used. Every repertoire in the discovery cohort had been generated on one and the same sequencing platform. The number of donors typed differed by locus, with about 629-640 for A, B, C, DRB1 and DQB1, over 500 for DQA1, 606 for DPA1, and approximately 470 for DPB1. The study aimed to test whether cataloging public T cell receptors could reveal signatures of past pathogen exposure. General conclusions and limits of the study: A cluster of highly shared sequence variants was judged likely to represent a technical artifact of the sequencing pipeline. For the cohort, immune exposure information was limited to CMV serostatus. A later genetic analysis associated a missense DCLRE1C variant with V-gene and J-gene trimming of TCR beta chains, and an independent cohort replicated the association. A further reported finding was that TCR beta sequences accurately predicted the HLA-A and HLA-B alleles for most subjects in the first cohort. A total of roughly 160 TCR beta chains were listed by the study as associated with cytomegalovirus. Specific HLA alleles were associated with 15,000 to 20,000 TCR beta sequences at a false discovery rate of 0.05 in a later analysis. The presence/absence analyses assumed that sequencing depth was roughly uniform across donors, and that assumption may not be true. Because HLA typing was unavailable for some donors at each locus, only the typed subset was used in association tests. Linkage disequilibrium might explain the correlated functional status among segregating V segments, but an unknown experimental factor could not be ruled out. Compared with equally common non-associated chains, HLA-associated TCR beta chains in a later analysis were more clonally expanded and had lower generation probabilities. An earlier analysis of 450 to 750 of the donors showed that most TCR beta V segments appeared in productive rearrangements either about 90% or about 30% of the time, which broadly matched IMGT annotations. The 87-base-pair reads could not distinguish some IMGT-functional V segments, including TRBV6-2 and TRBV6-3, so those segments were excluded. Strong co-occurrence of HLA alleles, especially DR and DQ, made assigning TCR associations to individual alleles difficult. A few of the identified cytomegalovirus-associated TCR beta chains were confirmed in vitro to be specific for cytomegalovirus antigens. In a later analysis, TCR association rates were found to vary across HLA loci, with the most associated TCRs seen for DRB1 alleles and the fewest for HLA-C alleles. In a later analysis, most CMV-associated TCR beta chains were found to appear HLA-restricted, with HLA associations seemingly driven largely by CMV exposure. According to a later genetic analysis, donors in an Asian-associated ancestry cluster had fewer N-insertions in productive TCRs than the approximately 670-donor mean. The classifier was reported to diagnose cytomegalovirus status with high specificity and sensitivity in both the original cohort and the validation cohort. The cohort was sequenced for TCR beta chains only, and without alpha or paired-chain data the features that could be detected were limited. According to the authors, the approach could potentially be generalized to other disease states and immunological phenotypes. Across donors, most TCR sequences were observed very rarely, whereas some public TCRs were present in many individuals. Seventeen rarely observed V segments, including chromosome 9 orphons, were excluded from the earlier analysis of 550 to 700 of the donors because counts were too low. In a later analysis, several top co-occurrence clusters were reported to appear linked to parvovirus B19, influenza, CMV and Epstein-Barr virus.

The cohort consisted of 666 healthy bone marrow donors. Cohort members were all nominally healthy when sampled, although unrecorded immune exposures were likely present. The donor tested CMV seropositive, placing the donor among the 289 seropositive members of the cohort. A peripheral blood sample was collected from each donor, and TCR beta sequencing was performed on peripheral blood mononuclear cells. Genomic DNA was extracted from the blood cell samples with the Qiagen DNeasy Blood Extraction Kit. Worth noting for this clone: There is no known antigen for this receptor. Base quality data are lacking; no much larger clone is found one base away.

The junction shows trimming of 6 bases on V and 5 bases on J, and the gene matches do not reach 5 bases of it. From cysteine to phenylalanine, the CDR3 is 14 amino acids long. The sequence is cut down to CDR3 DNA, 42 bases in frame from base 1. Based on the germline V gene, the CDR1 and CDR2 sequences are MDHEN and SYDVKM. The method behind the library was the immunoSEQ multiplex PCR assay. For the multiplex PCR, a mixture combining 60 forward primers for TCR Vbeta segments and 13 reverse primers for TCR Jbeta segments was used. The CDR3 region of rearranged TCR beta genes was amplified from genomic DNA with a multiplex PCR assay. The amplified TCR beta libraries were sequenced on the Illumina HiSeq System as 87-base-pair reads. The authors' pipeline ran thus. A later analysis tallied 75 million to 95 million unique TCR beta chains across the 660 or so repertoires, and around 10 million of those chains were shared by two or more donors. To remove PCR and sequencing errors, raw reads were error-corrected and collapsed into unique sequences using a nearest-neighbor algorithm that merged closely related sequences. Alignment of CDR3 sequences to IMGT reference sequences was used to assign V, D and J gene segments. For a sequence to be retained, at least a six-nucleotide match to both a V gene segment and a J gene segment was required. A rearrangement was called productive if the CDR3 had no stop codons and remained in frame with V and J, and every other rearrangement was called non-productive. CDR3 was defined by IMGT convention, running from the second conserved V-encoded cysteine to the conserved J-encoded phenylalanine. The earlier analysis of approximately 500 of the donors excluded sequences that lacked an unambiguous match to a single V gene segment. In an earlier analysis of 587 of the donors, a V segment was called functional when productive rearrangements were above 56.7%, and segregating when the standard deviation between donors exceeded 5%. A statistical classification framework was built to diagnose cytomegalovirus status from the catalog of TCR beta chain sequences. In a later analysis, V and J genes were assigned by comparing TCR nucleotide sequences against IMGT/GENE-DB human TR gene sequences. In a later analysis, CDR3 sequences and most-parsimonious VDJ recombination scenarios were assigned using the TCRdist pipeline. In a later analysis, every TCR beta chain was defined by the combination of its CDR3 amino acid sequence and its V-gene family, and reads without a unique V-gene family were dropped. In a later analysis, fewer than 600 highly shared, low-generation-probability nucleotide sequences were removed to address suspected cross-contamination and a sequencing artifact. In a later analysis, a clonal expansion index for each public chain was calculated from normalized within-repertoire ranks of inferred template counts. In a later analysis, generation probabilities were computed using a VDJ recombination model fitted to out-of-frame rearrangements, and the results were checked against IGoR. In a later analysis, hypergeometric tests were used to score TCR-TCR, TCR-HLA and TCR-CMV co-occurrence, with a repertoire-size bias correction applied to TCR pairs. False discovery rates were estimated in a later analysis by permuting HLA or CMV assignments 20 times. In a later analysis, co-occurring TCRs were grouped using DBSCAN, with TCRdist sequence similarity added in when clustering inside HLA-allele-positive subsets. Repertoires with fewer than 30,000 or more than 120,000 public chains were left out of co-occurrence clustering, as were five repertoires with anomalous nucleotide sharing. TCRdb retrieved this table from immuneACCESS and kept in-frame rearrangements only. Not all clones are present; in checked studies, unresolved V genes account for under half, and no reason is known for the remainder. V, J and clone size are those of that table, while D and trimming were read from the DNA. The sample data list over 150,000 clones, and about four fifths of these were observed just once. The biggest ten clones account for around 6.7% of the sample.

This receptor chain uses TRBV28 and TRBJ1-5; 9 central nucleotides agree with TRBD1. The sequenced sample was PBMCs. The sequence derives from a woman aged 25 to 45 in good health and CMV-seropositive. The DNA reads TGTGCCAGCAGGGTAACAGGGGGCTATCAGCCCCAGCATTTT. This is translated as CASRVTGGYQPQHF. The entire variable domain, with the stretches around the CDR3 drawn from the reference TRBV28 and TRBJ1-5 proteins, is DVKVTQSSRYLVKRTGEKVFLECVQDMDHENMFWYRQDPGLGLRLIYFSYDVKMKEKGDIPEGYSVSREKKERFSLILESASTNQTSMYLCASRVTGGYQPQHFGDGTRLSIL.